Below are 14 T cell receptor beta chains sequenced from a single sample in a study of shared clonotypes between healthy human individuals. Clones were sequenced by immunoSEQ multiplex PCR, and TCRdb holds only the in-frame ones, with some missing. The data hold hundreds of thousands of clones, with 95% to 96% observed a single time. Only CD45RO-negative cells positively selected for CCR7 counted as naive CD8 cells, so terminally differentiated effector memory CD45RA+ cells were excluded. What was sequenced was naive CD8+ T cells sorted from blood. The receptors shown here come from a woman in her twenties or thirties in good health.

The V gene is TRBV2, the J gene TRBJ2-6; D is possibly TRBD1 (7 bases). The CDR3 is 16 residues long. V was clipped by 8 bases and J by 0 bases, with 14 bases between them. The germline CDR1 and CDR2 sequences are SNHLY and FYNNEI. DNA of the CDR3: TGTGCCAGCCGCGGGGACAGAGGCTCTGGGGCCAACGTCCTGACTTTC. Its protein product is CASRGDRGSGANVLTF.

V gene TRBV7-7 combines with J gene TRBJ2-1; D remains unclear. CDR1 SSHAT and CDR2 FNYEAQ come from the germline V gene (reference sequence). The CDR3 length is 16 residues. Trimming shortened V by 1 base and J by 2 bases, and 12 bases separated the two germline ends. The CDR3 region is CASSLGSKVPYNEQFF. In nucleotides, the CDR3 is TGTGCCAGCAGCTTAGGGTCTAAGGTCCCCTACAATGAGCAGTTCTTC. Together with reference TRBV7-7 and TRBJ2-1, the CDR3 gives the full variable domain: GAGVSQSPRYKVTKRGQDVTLRCDPISSHATLYWYQQALGQGPEFLTYFNYEAQPDKSGLPSDRFSAERPEGSISTLTIQRTEQRDSAMYRCASSLGSKVPYNEQFFGPGTRLTVL.

This chain joins TRBV28 and TRBJ2-4; 8 bases map to TRBD2. Germline assignment: CDR1 MDHEN and CDR2 SYDVKM. J was trimmed by 0 bases and V by 4 bases; bases with no gene match: 20. This CDR3 contains 21 residues. This CDR3 reads CASSSTTIGLAGRGAKNIQYF. DNA for the CDR3: TGTGCCAGCAGTTCCACTACAATCGGACTAGCCGGCCGGGGAGCCAAAAACATTCAGTACTTC.

This sequence joins TRBV7-3 and TRBJ2-7, with D perhaps TRBD1 or TRBD2 (5 bases each). Germline V gives CDR1 SGHTA, CDR2 FQGTGA. The CDR3 contains 18 residues. V was trimmed by 5 bases and J by 3 bases, leaving 26 bases between them. In DNA form, the CDR3 reads TGTGCCAGCAGCCGAACCGGGACGGAAACCAGAAAATACTACGAGCAGTACTTC. Protein product: CASSRTGTETRKYYEQYF. The whole variable domain, filled in from reference TRBV7-3 and TRBJ2-7, reads GAGVSQTPSNKVTEKGKYVELRCDPISGHTALYWYRQSLGQGPEFLIYFQGTGAADDSGLPNDRFFAVRPEGSVSTLKIQRTERGDSAVYLCASSRTGTETRKYYEQYFGPGTRLTVT.

V and J are TRBV6-1 and TRBJ1-4; no clear D gene. Trimming removed 5 bases at V and 0 bases at J, with 10 bases between. This CDR3 contains 15 residues. Germline-derived CDR1 and CDR2 are MNHNS and SASEGT. The CDR3: CASSIDEATNEKLFF. The DNA for the CDR3 is TGTGCCAGCAGTATAGACGAGGCAACTAATGAAAAACTGTTTTTT.

The rearrangement joins TRBV9 to TRBJ2-7; 7 nucleotides match TRBD1. The CDR3 length is 14 residues. The V gene's germline CDR1 is SGDLS and CDR2 YYNGEE. The ends lost 0 bases at V and 3 bases at J; junction bases unmatched: 3. The CDR3, as DNA: TGTGCCAGCAGCGTAGGTAGACAGGGCTACGAGCAGTACTTC. This encodes CASSVGRQGYEQYF.

The V and J genes are TRBV7-9 and TRBJ2-2; TRBD1 matches at 10 bases. Germline V CDR1 and CDR2: SEHNR, FQNEAQ (reference sequence). CDR3 length equals 15 residues. Losses at the gene ends were 6 bases for V and 7 bases for J; bases not matched to a gene: 8. The CDR3 region has the DNA TGTGCCAGCAGGGCTAAGGGACAGGGGAACGGGGAGCTGTTTTTT. Translation: CASRAKGQGNGELFF.

This sequence joins TRBV29-1 and TRBJ2-7, with 7 bases lining up with TRBD1. Germline V gives CDR1 SQVTM, CDR2 ANQGSEA. The CDR3 runs 12 residues. V lost 6 bases to trimming and J lost 2 bases; unmatched junction nucleotides: 4. The CDR3 region has the DNA TGCAGCGTACTGGGACAGACCTACGAGCAGTACTTC. Protein product: CSVLGQTYEQYF.

CDR3 DNA: TGTGCCAGCAGCTTAGATTGGGACACGGATACGCAGTATTTT. Protein sequence: CASSLDWDTDTQYF. The chain joins TRBV13 to TRBJ2-3, with D possibly being TRBD1 (6 bases). The CDR3 sequence is 14 residues long. V dropped 1 base and J dropped 6 bases, with 11 bases sitting between them. Germline V gene data show CDR1 as PRHDT and CDR2 as FYEKMQ (reference sequence).

The J gene is TRBJ2-5, the V gene TRBV11-2; unclear D gene. Between the trimmed V and J ends, which lost 5 bases and 5 bases, there was a span of 6 bases. The CDR3 has 11 amino acids. The germline gives CDR1 SGHAT, CDR2 FQNNGV. Written as DNA, the CDR3 is TGTGCCAGCAGCGGCAAGGAGACCCAGTACTTC. Translated, it gives CASSGKETQYF.

This chain connects TRBV12-2 to TRBJ1-3; the table assigns TRBD1, which was not confirmed against the DNA. TRBV12-2 is shown as a pseudogene. This CDR3 is 15 amino acids long. CDR3 residues: CASRHGTAAGNTIYF. CDR3 DNA: TGTGCAAGTCGCCACGGGACAGCCGCTGGAAACACCATATATTTT.

The chain has TRBV4-2 and TRBJ2-5; D gene uncertain. The J call may be faulty, since TRBJ2-7 better matches the DNA end. Per the germline V gene, CDR1 is LGHNA and CDR2 is YNFKEQ. The CDR3 contains 15 residues. This CDR3 reads CASSPTPTDAYEQYF. As DNA, the CDR3 is TGTGCCAGCAGCCCGACCCCGACGGATGCCTACGAGCAGTACTTC.

V and J are TRBV28 and TRBJ1-5, with 8 nucleotides matching TRBD1. CDR1 and CDR2 (germline): MDHEN, SYDVKM. The CDR3 length is 15 residues. After removal of 2 bases from V and 2 bases from J, the junction contained 2 bases not matched to a gene. CDR3 loop: CASSLAGQGNQPQHF. The DNA for the CDR3 is TGTGCCAGCAGTTTAGCGGGACAGGGCAATCAGCCCCAGCATTTT.

This clone was seen once. The chain joins TRBV4-1 to TRBJ2-7; TRBD1 matches at 10 bases. Germline V CDR1 and CDR2: MGHRA, YSYEKL. This CDR3 contains 15 residues. J was trimmed by 7 bases and V by 4 bases; bases with no gene match: 10. CDR3: CASSPGQGSSGEQYF. The CDR3 DNA reads as TGCGCCAGCAGCCCGGGACAGGGGAGTTCTGGGGAGCAGTACTTC.